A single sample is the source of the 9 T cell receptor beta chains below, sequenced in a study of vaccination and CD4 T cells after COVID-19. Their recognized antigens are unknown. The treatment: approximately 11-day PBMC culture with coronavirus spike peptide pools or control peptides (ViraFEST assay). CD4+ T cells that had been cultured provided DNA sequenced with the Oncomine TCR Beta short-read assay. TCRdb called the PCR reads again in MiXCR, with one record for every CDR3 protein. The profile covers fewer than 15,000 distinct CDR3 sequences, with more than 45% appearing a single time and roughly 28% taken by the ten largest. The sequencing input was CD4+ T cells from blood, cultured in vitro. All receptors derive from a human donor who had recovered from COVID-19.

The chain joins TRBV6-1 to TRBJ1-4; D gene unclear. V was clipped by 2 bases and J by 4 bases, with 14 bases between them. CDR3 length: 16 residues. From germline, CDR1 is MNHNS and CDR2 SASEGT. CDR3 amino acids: CASSEMWATRNEKLFF. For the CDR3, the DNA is TGTGCCAGCAGTGAAATGTGGGCTACCCGTAATGAAAAACTGTTTTTT.

CDR3 amino acids: CASSTPQGQVGDTQYF. CDR3 coding DNA: TGTGCCAGCAGCACGCCGCAGGGGCAGGTGGGAGATACGCAGTATTTT. The chain joins TRBV11-3 to TRBJ2-3, with a weak D call TRBD1 (6 bases). The CDR3 sequence is 16 residues long. CDR1 SGHNT and CDR2 YENEEA come from the germline V gene. V lost 5 bases to trimming and J lost 5 bases, with 20 bases between them.

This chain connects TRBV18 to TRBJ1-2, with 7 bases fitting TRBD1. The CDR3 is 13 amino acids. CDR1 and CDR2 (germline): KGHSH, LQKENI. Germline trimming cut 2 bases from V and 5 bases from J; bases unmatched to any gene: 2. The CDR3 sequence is CASSPTGQYGYTF. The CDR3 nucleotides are TGTGCCAGCTCACCAACGGGACAGTATGGCTACACCTTC.

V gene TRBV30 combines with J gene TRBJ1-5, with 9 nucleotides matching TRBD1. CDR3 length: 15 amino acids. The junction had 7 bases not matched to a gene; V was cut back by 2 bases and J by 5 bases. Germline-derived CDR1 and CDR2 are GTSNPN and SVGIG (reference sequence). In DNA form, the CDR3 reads TGTGCCTGGAGTTCTCCGGGACAGGGATATCAGCCCCAGCATTTT. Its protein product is CAWSSPGQGYQPQHF.

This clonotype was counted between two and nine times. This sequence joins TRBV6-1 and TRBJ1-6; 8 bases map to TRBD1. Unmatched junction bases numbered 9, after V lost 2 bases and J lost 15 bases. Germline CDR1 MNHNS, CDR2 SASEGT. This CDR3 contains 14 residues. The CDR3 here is CASSETPGQVILHF. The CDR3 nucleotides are TGTGCCAGCAGTGAAACACCGGGACAGGTTATCCTCCACTTT.

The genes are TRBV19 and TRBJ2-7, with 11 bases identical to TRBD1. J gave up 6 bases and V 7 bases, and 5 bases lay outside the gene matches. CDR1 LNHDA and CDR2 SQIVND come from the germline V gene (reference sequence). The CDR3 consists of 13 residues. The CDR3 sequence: CASKGQGAGEQYF. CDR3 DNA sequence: TGTGCCAGTAAAGGACAGGGGGCGGGCGAGCAGTACTTC.

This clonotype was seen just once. This CDR3 is CASSLVVTGSYNEQFF. In DNA, the CDR3 is TGTGCCAGCAGCTTGGTCGTGACAGGGAGTTACAATGAGCAGTTCTTC. This chain joins TRBV5-4 and TRBJ2-1, with 7 bases fitting TRBD1. The length of the CDR3 is 16 residues. The germline CDR1 and CDR2 sequences are SGHNT and YYREEE (reference sequence). After removal of 0 bases from V and 4 bases from J, the junction contained 7 bases not matched to a gene.

The CDR3 spells CASSVRDRSKAFF. CDR3 sequence (DNA): TGTGCCAGTAGTGTCCGGGACAGGAGTAAGGCTTTCTTT. This chain links TRBV19 with TRBJ1-1; 8 bases are shared with TRBD1. The trim removed 5 bases at V and 11 bases at J, leaving 10 bases unmatched. Per germline, CDR1 LNHDA and CDR2 SQIVND (reference sequence). This CDR3 is 13 amino acids long.

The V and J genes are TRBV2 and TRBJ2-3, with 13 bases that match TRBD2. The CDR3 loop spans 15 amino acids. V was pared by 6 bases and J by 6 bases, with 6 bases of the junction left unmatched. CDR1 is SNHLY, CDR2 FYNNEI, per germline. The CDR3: CASRVSGLAGDTQYF. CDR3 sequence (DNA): TGTGCCAGCAGGGTTTCGGGACTAGCGGGGGATACGCAGTATTTT.